These 19 T cell receptor beta chains were sequenced from one sample in a study of shared clonotypes between healthy human individuals (dated by TCRdb to the early 2020s). The library relied on the immunoSEQ multiplex PCR assay. Here the immuneACCESS table is served through TCRdb, limited to in-frame sequences with V and J called. Missing clones are a known gap in these copies; in checked studies unresolved V genes cover under half, and the rest lacks a known reason. The sample table holds approximately 940,000 clones, of which 76% were seen once. Of the sample, 1.5% falls within the top ten clones. Sequenced sample: memory CD4+ T cells sorted from blood. The intended sense of this specimen's cell subset or site label: CD45RA-negative fraction. These receptors were obtained from a man aged 18-30 years in good health.

The V call is TRBV12-5, the J call TRBJ2-5; 8 nucleotides line up with TRBD2. V was pared by 0 bases and J by 2 bases, with 5 bases of the junction left unmatched. Germline CDR1 and CDR2: LGHNT and FRNRAP. The CDR3 has 16 amino acids. The CDR3 DNA reads TGTGCTAGTGGTTTGGTACCTCCGGGAGGGCAAGAGACCCAGTACTTC. Translated: CASGLVPPGGQETQYF.

This clone was seen only a few times. This chain links TRBV19 with TRBJ2-5; 9 bases align to TRBD2. This CDR3 is built from 13 residues. V dropped 6 bases and J dropped 2; count of bases not matched to a gene: 1. Germline CDR1 LNHDA, CDR2 SQIVND (reference sequence). The CDR3, as DNA: TGTGCCAGTAGGCTAGCGGGACAAGAGACCCAGTACTTC. It translates to CASRLAGQETQYF.

This clone was seen more than once but under ten times. CDR3 DNA: TGTGCCAGCTCACCACCGTTCGGGGGGGGAGGATCCTACGAGCAGTACTTC. It yields the protein CASSPPFGGGGSYEQYF. The chain is built from TRBV18 and TRBJ2-7, with 8 bases that match TRBD2. The CDR3 runs 17 residues. From germline, CDR1 is KGHSH and CDR2 LQKENI. V shed 0 bases and J 1 base; nucleotides not matched to a gene: 8.

This clone was detected once. V usage is TRBV7-2 and J usage is TRBJ2-3, with 11 bases aligning to TRBD2. The CDR3 sequence is 19 residues long. CDR1 is SGHTA and CDR2 is FQGNSA in the germline V gene. Trimming took 5 bases from V and 2 from J; bases not matched to a gene: 15. CDR3 loop: CASSPGISSGGRVTDTQYF. CDR3 bases: TGTGCCAGCAGCCCAGGGATATCTAGCGGGGGGCGAGTCACAGATACGCAGTATTTT.

The chain uses TRBV4-2 and TRBJ1-4; D perhaps matches TRBD1 (5 bases). Germline V gene lookup returns CDR1 LGHNA and CDR2 YNFKEQ. V was shortened by 0 bases and J by 8 bases, with 13 bases between the two germline ends. The CDR3 covers 15 residues. Written as DNA, the CDR3 is TGTGCCAGCAGCCAAGACGGGGGATCTTTCGAAAAACTGTTTTTT. Its translation is CASSQDGGSFEKLFF.

V usage is TRBV10-3 and J usage is TRBJ2-7; possible D gene TRBD2, 6 bases. V was shortened by 6 bases and J by 7 bases, with 16 bases between the two germline ends. Looked up from germline, CDR1 is ENHRY and CDR2 is SYGVKD. CDR3 length equals 13 residues. The DNA for the CDR3 is TGTGCCATCAGCGAAACTAGCTCTTGGGAGCAGTACTTC. Translation: CAISETSSWEQYF.

This rearrangement joins TRBV27 to TRBJ2-7, with D perhaps matching TRBD1 or TRBD2 (6 bases each). Germline V lookup: CDR1 MNHEY, CDR2 SMNVEV (reference sequence). This CDR3 spans 14 amino acids. The V and J ends lost 5 bases and 6 bases respectively, with 17 bases between them. The CDR3: CASSPRGSGGEQYF. The CDR3 DNA reads as TGTGCCAGCAGTCCCAGGGGTTCCGGGGGCGAGCAGTACTTC.

The chain uses TRBV2 and TRBJ2-5; 10 nucleotides agree with TRBD1. Trimming at V came to 1 base and at J to 4 bases, leaving 6 bases not matched to a gene. The CDR3 runs 16 residues. Per the germline V gene, CDR1 is SNHLY and CDR2 is FYNNEI. In DNA, the CDR3 is TGTGCCAGCAGTGAAGGACAGGGGGCAGGCCGAGAGACCCAGTACTTC. Protein: CASSEGQGAGRETQYF.

This chain joins TRBV4-1 and TRBJ2-2; TRBD1 matches 7 bases. This CDR3 spans 17 amino acids. Germline assignment: CDR1 MGHRA and CDR2 YSYEKL. V dropped 2 bases and J dropped 2; count of bases not matched to a gene: 8. CDR3 region: CASSQLGDRTNTGELFF. The DNA of the CDR3 is TGCGCCAGCAGCCAATTGGGGGACAGAACTAACACCGGGGAGCTGTTTTTT.

The rearrangement uses TRBV18 and TRBJ1-5, with D perhaps TRBD1 (5 bases). The V and J ends lost 0 bases and 5 bases respectively, with 8 bases between them. There are 14 residues in the CDR3. Germline CDR1 is KGHSH and CDR2 is LQKENI. CDR3 in amino acids: CASSPPGGDQPQHF. The CDR3 DNA is TGTGCCAGCTCACCACCAGGAGGGGATCAGCCCCAGCATTTT.

The chain uses TRBV7-9 and TRBJ2-1; no firm D call. The CDR3 is made up of 14 amino acids. V lost 4 bases, J lost 0 bases, and 7 bases lay in between. The germline CDR1 and CDR2 sequences are SEHNR and FQNEAQ (reference sequence). CDR3 amino acids: CASSSRLSYNEQFF. The CDR3 nucleotides read TGTGCCAGCAGCTCCCGTCTCTCCTACAATGAGCAGTTCTTC.

This chain joins TRBV7-2 and TRBJ2-7; no clear D gene. CDR1 is SGHTA and CDR2 is FQGNSA in the germline V gene. V was trimmed by 5 bases and J by 1 base, leaving 12 bases between them. The CDR3 is made up of 14 amino acids. The CDR3 protein is CASSPFGGSYEQYF. DNA of the CDR3: TGTGCCAGCAGCCCCTTTGGCGGATCCTACGAGCAGTACTTC.

V gene TRBV6-1 combines with J gene TRBJ2-7, with TRBD1 matching 9 bases. Germline V gives CDR1 MNHNS, CDR2 SASEGT. With 5 bases clipped from V and 5 bases from J, the junction kept 1 base outside the gene matches. This CDR3 region has 12 residues. The CDR3 sequence is CASSTGGHEQYF. The CDR3 DNA reads TGTGCCAGCAGTACAGGGGGCCACGAGCAGTACTTC.

This rearrangement joins TRBV5-1 to TRBJ2-7; 7 nucleotides match TRBD1. The germline CDR1 and CDR2 sequences are SGHRS and YFSETQ. The CDR3 runs to 14 residues. Trimming took 4 bases from V and 2 from J; bases not matched to a gene: 6. CDR3 in DNA: TGCGCCAGCAGCGATGACAGGGCCCCCTACGAGCAGTACTTC. Protein sequence: CASSDDRAPYEQYF.

This clone was found many times. This chain uses TRBV25-1 with TRBJ2-1; 7 positions agree with TRBD1. Germline V gene sequence: CDR1 MGHDK, CDR2 SYGVNS. Trimming at V came to 7 bases and at J to 6 bases, leaving 9 bases not matched to a gene. The CDR3 totals 14 residues. This chain's CDR3 is CASIGQGVSNEQFF. The CDR3 region has the DNA TGTGCCAGCATCGGGCAGGGGGTTAGCAATGAGCAGTTCTTC.

The chain carries TRBV25-1 and TRBJ1-5; D gene unclear. The V and J ends lost 6 bases and 2 bases respectively, with 17 bases between them. Germline CDR1 reads MGHDK; CDR2 reads SYGVNS. The length of the CDR3 is 16 residues. The CDR3 here is CASREPSRECNQPQHF. The DNA for the CDR3 is TGTGCCAGCAGGGAGCCCTCGAGGGAATGCAATCAGCCCCAGCATTTT. The whole variable domain, filled in from reference TRBV25-1 and TRBJ1-5, reads EADIYQTPRYLVIGTGKKITLECSQTMGHDKMYWYQQDPGMELHLIHYSYGVNSTEKGDLSSESTVSRIRTEHFPLTLESARPSHTSQYLCASREPSRECNQPQHFGDGTRLSIL.

V and J are TRBV4-1 and TRBJ2-2; D could derive from TRBD1 or TRBD2 (5 bases each). Trimming shortened V by 1 base and J by 4 bases, and 10 bases separated the two germline ends. The germline V gene encodes CDR1 MGHRA and CDR2 YSYEKL. The CDR3 totals 15 residues. As DNA, the CDR3 is TGCGCCAGCAGCCAAGGCCAGGGAGTCACCGGGGAGCTGTTTTTT. Amino acids: CASSQGQGVTGELFF.

The rearrangement links TRBV5-1 to TRBJ1-1; TRBD1 might be the D (6 bases). From germline, CDR1 is SGHRS and CDR2 YFSETQ. This CDR3 region has 16 residues. With 0 bases removed from V and 0 bases from J, the gap between germline ends came to 12 bases. CDR3 sequence: CASSLAGTGMNTEAFF. The CDR3 nucleotides read TGCGCCAGCAGCTTGGCCGGTACAGGGATGAACACTGAAGCTTTCTTT.

This clone has a handful of counts. This chain uses TRBV2 with TRBJ2-7; 8 bases agree with TRBD2. Per the germline V gene, CDR1 is SNHLY and CDR2 is FYNNEI. The CDR3 runs 14 residues. Trimming removed 7 bases from V and 2 bases from J; junction bases left unmatched: 7. This CDR3 reads CASTGGGPAYEQYF. The CDR3 region has the DNA TGTGCCAGCACCGGGGGGGGGCCAGCCTACGAGCAGTACTTC.